This TCR beta chain is drawn from a study of blood T cell repertoires in COVID-19. Whole-study context: T cells, B-cell-depleted T cells, or PBMCs provided the cDNA or gDNA that served as material.

Source study methods: Amplification of reference gene primers provided the estimated nucleated cell counts. The protocol was immunoSEQ multiplex PCR, while the TCRdb copy is restricted to in-frame clones and leaves out a portion. That table supplies the V and J calls and clone size; D and trimming were determined from the DNA. The profile shows about 170,000 clones, approximately 89% of them singletons. Germline V gives CDR1 MDHEN, CDR2 SYDVKM. Trimming pared 6 bases from V and 6 bases from J, leaving 18 bases between. This CDR3 comprises 15 residues. This clonotype was sampled from a man in his 70s with acute or convalescent COVID-19. This chain uses TRBV28 with TRBJ1-5; D perhaps matches TRBD1 (5 bases). Material: peripheral blood. CDR3 nucleotides: TGTGCCAGCAGCCGCCTGATGGGGGGATCTCAGCCCCAGCATTTT. It encodes CASSRLMGGSQPQHF.